The table lists the clone carrying this TCR beta chain with a count of one. Its antigen is not identified. These data originate in a study of response to subunit inactivated influenza vaccine. One entry per CDR3 protein results from TCRdb running MiXCR on the RT-PCR reads. The data show about 570,000 distinct CDR3 sequences, approximately 12% seen once. Whole-study results and caveats: It was the authors' suggestion that each seasonal influenza vaccination recruits few new T cells.

Germline assignment: CDR1 DFQATT and CDR2 SNEGSKA (reference sequence). Trimming pared 5 bases from V and 3 bases from J, leaving 17 bases between. This CDR3 has 14 residues. This receptor was taken from a man aged 50 or older who received an inactivated influenza vaccine. This rearrangement joins TRBV20-1 to TRBJ2-7; the D gene is possibly TRBD1 (6 bases). Sequenced material: PBMCs from blood, taken on the day of vaccination. The CDR3: CSADDRSWGYEQYF. CDR3 nucleotide sequence: TGCAGTGCTGATGACAGGAGCTGGGGCTACGAGCAGTACTTC.